This TCR beta chain was documented in a study of cytomegalovirus exposure and HLA in healthy donors. Points from the study as a whole: Among TCR sequences, most were rare, though some public TCRs appeared in many donors. The tendency of first-cohort TCR clusters to co-occur in the roughly 120 validation repertoires was identified by a subsequent analysis. A list of 150 or so TCR beta chains associated with cytomegalovirus was given.

Points on this clone: No antigen is known for it.

The assay was immunoSEQ multiplex PCR, and TCRdb's table has in-frame clones only and misses some. The table lists 280,000 or so clones, roughly 90% of them singletons, with approximately 0.88% in the top ten. Specimen: PBMCs. This TCR was recovered from a woman younger than 35 in good health and CMV-seronegative.

As DNA, the CDR3 is TGTGCCAGCAGTTTAAGCCCCTACAATGAGCAGTTCTTC. Its translation is CASSLSPYNEQFF. This sequence joins TRBV27 and TRBJ2-1, with D uncertain. Germline V gives CDR1 MNHEY, CDR2 SMNVEV (reference sequence). Trimming took off 2 bases at V and 2 bases at J, with 4 bases between the two ends. There are 13 residues in the CDR3.